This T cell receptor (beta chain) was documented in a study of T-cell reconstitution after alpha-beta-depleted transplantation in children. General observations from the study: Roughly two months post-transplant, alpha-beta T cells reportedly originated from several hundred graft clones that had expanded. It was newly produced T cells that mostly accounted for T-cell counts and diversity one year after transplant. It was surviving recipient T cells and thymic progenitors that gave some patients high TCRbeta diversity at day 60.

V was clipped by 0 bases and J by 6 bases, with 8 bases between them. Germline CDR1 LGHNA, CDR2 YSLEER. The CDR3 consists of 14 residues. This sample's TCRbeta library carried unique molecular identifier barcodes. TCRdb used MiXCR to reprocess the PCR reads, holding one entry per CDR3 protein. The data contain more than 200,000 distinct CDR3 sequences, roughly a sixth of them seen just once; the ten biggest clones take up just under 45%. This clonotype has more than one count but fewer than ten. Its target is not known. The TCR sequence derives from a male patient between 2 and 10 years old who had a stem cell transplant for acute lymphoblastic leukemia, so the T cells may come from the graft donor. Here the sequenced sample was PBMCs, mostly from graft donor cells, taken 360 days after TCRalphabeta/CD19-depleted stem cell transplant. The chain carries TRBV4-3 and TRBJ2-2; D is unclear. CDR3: CASSQDGYAGELFF. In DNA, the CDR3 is TGCGCCAGCAGCCAAGATGGGTATGCCGGGGAGCTGTTTTTT.